This T cell receptor beta chain was sequenced during a study of control samples from healthy donors and cancer patients. This clone occurred once. TCRdb keeps only in-frame clones here, not all; method: immunoSEQ multiplex PCR. The sample yields some 76,000 clones, about nine tenths seen once. The V segment lost 4 bases and the J segment 1 base; nucleotides outside the gene matches: 7. Looked up from germline, CDR1 is SGDLS and CDR2 is YYNGEE. This CDR3 contains 18 residues. Material: PBMCs. The chain is built from TRBV9 and TRBJ2-1; 14 nucleotides line up with TRBD2. The origin of this receptor is a woman aged 45-65 years with colorectal cancer. The CDR3 nucleotides read TGTGCCAGCAGCACCCGACTAGCGGGGGGGCTGTCCTACAATGAGCAGTTCTTC. This gives the protein CASSTRLAGGLSYNEQFF.